A selection of T cell receptor beta chains follows, all from one sample in a study of shared clonotypes between healthy human individuals. TCRdb's table, derived via immunoSEQ multiplex PCR, lists solely in-frame clones and lacks some. The table lists 2 million to 2.5 million clones, approximately 90% of them singletons. Sample: naive CD4+ T cells from PBMCs. The receptor source for this set is a man aged 18 to 29 in good health. Some clones in this sample may be carry-over from other donors' samples. The CDR3 runs from the conserved cysteine through the conserved F or W. The D gene is left open where the match is weak. A clone size is listed for some rows: how often the clone was seen (once, few, many), or a class if it is expanded.

v_gene: TRBV6-5; j_gene: TRBJ1-1; abundance: .; d_gene: .; CDR3nt: TGTGCCAGCAGTTACAGGGCTACGAACACTGAAGCTTTCTTT; CDR3aa: CASSYRATNTEAFF
v_gene: TRBV6-5; j_gene: TRBJ2-1; abundance: .; d_gene: .; CDR3nt: TGTGCCAGCAGTTACACCTCCTACAATGAGCAGTTCTTC; CDR3aa: CASSYTSYNEQFF
v_gene: TRBV21-1; j_gene: TRBJ2-7; abundance: .; d_gene: .; CDR3nt: TGTGCCAGCAGACCACGACGCACTAGCTCCTACGAGCAGTACTTC; CDR3aa: CASRPRRTSSYEQYF
v_gene: TRBV27; j_gene: TRBJ2-2; abundance: .; d_gene: .; CDR3nt: TGTGCCAGCAGTTTATCCGGGGGGCAGCCGGCCGGGGAGCTGTTTTTT; CDR3aa: CASSLSGGQPAGELFF
v_gene: TRBV5-1; j_gene: TRBJ2-5; abundance: .; d_gene: TRBD2; CDR3nt: TGCGCCAGCAGCCTTGGACTAGGCGTTCAAGAGACCCAGTACTTC; CDR3aa: CASSLGLGVQETQYF
v_gene: TRBV7-9; j_gene: TRBJ1-2; abundance: once; d_gene: TRBD1; CDR3nt: TGTGCCAGCAGTTTCCGGGACAGGGGCTTTGGCTACACCTTC; CDR3aa: CASSFRDRGFGYTF
v_gene: TRBV5-1; j_gene: TRBJ1-1; abundance: .; d_gene: .; CDR3nt: TGCGCCAGCAGTCCGAACCGACCCGATGAAGCTTTCTTT; CDR3aa: CASSPNRPDEAFF
v_gene: TRBV7-7; j_gene: TRBJ2-2; abundance: .; d_gene: TRBD2; CDR3nt: TGTGCCAGCAGCCCTCGGGGGGTCACGGGGGAGCTGTTTTTT; CDR3aa: CASSPRGVTGELFF
v_gene: TRBV5-6; j_gene: TRBJ2-1; abundance: .; d_gene: .; CDR3nt: TGTGCCAGCAGCTACAGAGGCAAGTTTTACAATGAGCAGTTCTTC; CDR3aa: CASSYRGKFYNEQFF
v_gene: TRBV5-1; j_gene: TRBJ2-7; abundance: .; d_gene: TRBD2; CDR3nt: TGCGCCAGCAGCCGGAACCCTCCGACTAGCGGGATCTACGAGCAGTACTTC; CDR3aa: CASSRNPPTSGIYEQYF
v_gene: TRBV7-2; j_gene: TRBJ2-3; abundance: once; d_gene: .; CDR3nt: TGTGCCAGCAGCGAAACCCCGCGGGCCGACCGGGGCACAGATACGCAGTATTTT; CDR3aa: CASSETPRADRGTDTQYF
v_gene: TRBV27; j_gene: TRBJ2-2; abundance: once; d_gene: TRBD2; CDR3nt: TGTGCCAGCAGTTTATACCGAAGGACTAGCGCGAACACCGGGGAGCTGTTTTTT; CDR3aa: CASSLYRRTSANTGELFF
v_gene: TRBV4-1; j_gene: TRBJ2-1; abundance: .; d_gene: TRBD2; CDR3nt: TGCGCCAGCAGCCGAGGACTAGCGGGAGCGGGTGAGCAGTTCTTC; CDR3aa: CASSRGLAGAGEQFF
v_gene: TRBV7-3; j_gene: TRBJ2-5; abundance: .; d_gene: .; CDR3nt: TGTGCCAGCAGCTTAATGGGGGCGCTTGGGACCCAGTACTTC; CDR3aa: CASSLMGALGTQYF
v_gene: TRBV29-1; j_gene: TRBJ2-1; abundance: .; d_gene: .; CDR3nt: TGCAGCGTTGACCCCGACTGGGACAATGAGCAGTTCTTC; CDR3aa: CSVDPDWDNEQFF
v_gene: TRBV7-2; j_gene: TRBJ2-3; abundance: .; d_gene: TRBD2; CDR3nt: TGTGCCAGCAGCCAGGGACTAGCGGATGTCGGAGATACGCAGTATTTT; CDR3aa: CASSQGLADVGDTQYF
v_gene: TRBV28; j_gene: TRBJ2-3; abundance: .; d_gene: .; CDR3nt: TGTGCCAGCATGACGGGGAAGGGGGATACGCAGTATTTT; CDR3aa: CASMTGKGDTQYF
v_gene: TRBV11-1; j_gene: TRBJ1-1; abundance: .; d_gene: .; CDR3nt: TGTGCCAGCAGCTTCGTCCAAACGGGCACTGAAGCTTTCTTT; CDR3aa: CASSFVQTGTEAFF
v_gene: TRBV5-6; j_gene: TRBJ2-3; abundance: once; d_gene: .; CDR3nt: TGTGCCAGCAGCTTGGGGGGCGTGGCAGATACGCAGTATTTT; CDR3aa: CASSLGGVADTQYF
v_gene: TRBV6-5; j_gene: TRBJ1-3; abundance: .; d_gene: .; CDR3nt: TGTGCCAGCAGAGGAGACAGTCACTCTGGAAACACCATATATTTT; CDR3aa: CASRGDSHSGNTIYF
v_gene: TRBV7-3; j_gene: TRBJ1-2; abundance: .; d_gene: .; CDR3nt: TGTGCCAGCAGCTTACGAGACGGCGATGGCTACACCTTC; CDR3aa: CASSLRDGDGYTF
v_gene: TRBV10-1; j_gene: TRBJ2-1; abundance: .; d_gene: .; CDR3nt: TGCGCCAGCTCGCAGGGGAGCGCCTACAATGAGCAGTTCTTC; CDR3aa: CASSQGSAYNEQFF
v_gene: TRBV6-5; j_gene: TRBJ1-5; abundance: .; d_gene: .; CDR3nt: TGTGCCAGTAGAGGGGGGGGCAATCAGCCCCAGCATTTT; CDR3aa: CASRGGGNQPQHF
v_gene: TRBV7-9; j_gene: TRBJ2-7; abundance: .; d_gene: .; CDR3nt: TGTGCCAGCAGCTCCTCAGGGTCCTACGAGCAGTACTTC; CDR3aa: CASSSSGSYEQYF
v_gene: TRBV18; j_gene: TRBJ2-1; abundance: .; d_gene: TRBD2; CDR3nt: TGTGCCAGCTCACTCCTCTTCGGAGCGGGAGGCCACAATGAGCAGTTCTTC; CDR3aa: CASSLLFGAGGHNEQFF
v_gene: TRBV7-8; j_gene: TRBJ2-7; abundance: .; d_gene: .; CDR3nt: TGTGCCAGCAGCTTACAGGAAACCTACGAGCAGTACTTC; CDR3aa: CASSLQETYEQYF
v_gene: TRBV7-6; j_gene: TRBJ2-3; abundance: .; d_gene: .; CDR3nt: TGTGCCAGCAGCTTAGGCCAGACTAGCACAGATACGCAGTATTTT; CDR3aa: CASSLGQTSTDTQYF
v_gene: TRBV5-4; j_gene: TRBJ1-2; abundance: .; d_gene: TRBD1; CDR3nt: TGTGCCAGCAGCTTGGACTCGTCGGCAGGGGGCAACTATGGCTACACCTTC; CDR3aa: CASSLDSSAGGNYGYTF
v_gene: TRBV6-1; j_gene: TRBJ1-1; abundance: .; d_gene: .; CDR3nt: TGTGCCAGCAGTGACCTGACAGGATACACTGAAGCTTTCTTT; CDR3aa: CASSDLTGYTEAFF
v_gene: TRBV6-1; j_gene: TRBJ2-7; abundance: .; d_gene: TRBD2; CDR3nt: TGTGCCAGCCAGGGACTAGCGGGAGAACAGTACTTC; CDR3aa: CASQGLAGEQYF
v_gene: TRBV5-1; j_gene: TRBJ2-2; abundance: .; d_gene: .; CDR3nt: TGCGCCAGCAGCGGCTTCTCGAACACCGGGGAGCTGTTTTTT; CDR3aa: CASSGFSNTGELFF
v_gene: TRBV7-9; j_gene: TRBJ2-2; abundance: .; d_gene: TRBD1; CDR3nt: TGTGCCAGCAGCACAGGACAGGGAGGGAACACCGGGGAGCTGTTTTTT; CDR3aa: CASSTGQGGNTGELFF
v_gene: TRBV15; j_gene: TRBJ1-5; abundance: once; d_gene: TRBD1; CDR3nt: TGTGCCACCAGTAGGGACAGGGGGGAAAATCAGCCCCAGCATTTT; CDR3aa: CATSRDRGENQPQHF
v_gene: TRBV5-4; j_gene: TRBJ2-6; abundance: .; d_gene: TRBD2; CDR3nt: TGTGCCAGCAGCTTGGGGGGAGGGTTGAACTCTGGGGCCAACGTCCTGACTTTC; CDR3aa: CASSLGGGLNSGANVLTF
v_gene: TRBV5-1; j_gene: TRBJ2-5; abundance: .; d_gene: .; CDR3nt: TGCGCCAGCAGCTTGGCTGATATAGGGGAGACCCAGTACTTC; CDR3aa: CASSLADIGETQYF
v_gene: TRBV5-1; j_gene: TRBJ2-7; abundance: .; d_gene: TRBD2; CDR3nt: TGCGCCAGCAGCTTGGATCTAGCGGTCACGCGGACCTACGAGCAGTACTTC; CDR3aa: CASSLDLAVTRTYEQYF
v_gene: TRBV28; j_gene: TRBJ2-1; abundance: .; d_gene: TRBD2; CDR3nt: TGTGCCAGCAGTTTATTAACCGGGACTAGCGGATCAAATGAGCAGTTCTTC; CDR3aa: CASSLLTGTSGSNEQFF
v_gene: TRBV28; j_gene: TRBJ1-3; abundance: .; d_gene: .; CDR3nt: TGTGCCAGCAGTCCCTGGGGGGGCAGGGGAAACACCATATATTTT; CDR3aa: CASSPWGGRGNTIYF
v_gene: TRBV9; j_gene: TRBJ2-5; abundance: .; d_gene: TRBD1; CDR3nt: TGTGCCAGCAGCGTGACAGGGTACGAGACCCAGTACTTC; CDR3aa: CASSVTGYETQYF
v_gene: TRBV7-2; j_gene: TRBJ1-1; abundance: .; d_gene: .; CDR3nt: TGTGCCAGCAGCTTAGGCGGGGCCACTGAAGCTTTCTTT; CDR3aa: CASSLGGATEAFF
v_gene: TRBV30; j_gene: TRBJ1-6; abundance: .; d_gene: TRBD1; CDR3nt: TGTGCCTGGAGTTATTTAGCGGGACAGGGGATACCCCTCCACTTT; CDR3aa: CAWSYLAGQGIPLHF
v_gene: TRBV19; j_gene: TRBJ2-7; abundance: .; d_gene: .; CDR3nt: TGTGCCAGTAGTATAAAGGGACGTGAGGGGTACGAGCAGTACTTC; CDR3aa: CASSIKGREGYEQYF
v_gene: TRBV5-1; j_gene: TRBJ1-1; abundance: .; d_gene: TRBD1; CDR3nt: TGCGCCAGCAGCTCTAGGACAGGGGGGGACGGTGAAGCTTTCTTT; CDR3aa: CASSSRTGGDGEAFF
v_gene: TRBV28; j_gene: TRBJ2-3; abundance: .; d_gene: .; CDR3nt: TGTGCCAGCAAGGGCACAGATACGCAGTATTTT; CDR3aa: CASKGTDTQYF
v_gene: TRBV9; j_gene: TRBJ1-2; abundance: .; d_gene: .; CDR3nt: TGTGCCAGCAGCGGACTGCTCTATGGCTACACCTTC; CDR3aa: CASSGLLYGYTF
v_gene: TRBV5-1; j_gene: TRBJ2-3; abundance: .; d_gene: .; CDR3nt: TGCGCCAGCAGCTTGAGGCTACGCACAGATACGCAGTATTTT; CDR3aa: CASSLRLRTDTQYF
v_gene: TRBV28; j_gene: TRBJ1-2; abundance: .; d_gene: .; CDR3nt: TGTGCCAGCTCCCCCGGGGGCGCCGCCACCTATGGCTACACCTTC; CDR3aa: CASSPGGAATYGYTF
v_gene: TRBV11-2; j_gene: TRBJ1-1; abundance: few; d_gene: TRBD1; CDR3nt: TGTGCCAGCAGCCCAGGACAGGGGTTGGTGGGCACTGAAGCTTTCTTT; CDR3aa: CASSPGQGLVGTEAFF
v_gene: TRBV7-6; j_gene: TRBJ1-2; abundance: .; d_gene: .; CDR3nt: TGTGCCAGCAGCTTGGGCCCTACGGGGGACTATGGCTACACCTTC; CDR3aa: CASSLGPTGDYGYTF
v_gene: TRBV6-1; j_gene: TRBJ1-1; abundance: .; d_gene: .; CDR3nt: TGTGCCAGCAGGAACAGGGAACGGGCCGAAGCTTTCTTT; CDR3aa: CASRNRERAEAFF
v_gene: TRBV5-5; j_gene: TRBJ1-1; abundance: .; d_gene: TRBD1; CDR3nt: TGTGCCAGCAGCTCGTTCACAGGGGTCACTGAAGCTTTCTTT; CDR3aa: CASSSFTGVTEAFF